Following are 21 T cell receptor beta chains from one sample sequenced in a study of T cell changes during pregnancy in multiple sclerosis. TCRdb's copy holds only in-frame clones and misses some; the assay was immunoSEQ multiplex PCR. The data contain over 100,000 clones, roughly 92% of them singletons. Source: peripheral blood, taken in the third trimester of pregnancy. The receptors were gathered from a female donor with multiple sclerosis, enrolled in a pregnancy study.

This chain links TRBV7-3 with TRBJ1-4, with a possible D match to TRBD1 (5 bases). Trimming took off 5 bases at V and 7 bases at J, with 11 bases between the two ends. Germline CDR1 SGHTA, CDR2 FQGTGA. This CDR3 spans 13 amino acids. Here the CDR3 reads CASSPGRGEKLFF. The DNA of the CDR3 is TGTGCCAGCAGCCCGGGGAGGGGTGAAAAACTGTTTTTT.

The rearrangement uses TRBV11-2 and TRBJ2-4; 8 bases match TRBD1. Germline V gene sequence: CDR1 SGHAT, CDR2 FQNNGV. This CDR3 comprises 14 residues. With 4 bases clipped from V and 4 bases from J, the junction kept 3 bases outside the gene matches. The CDR3 reads CASSSGQGKNIQYF. The CDR3 DNA reads TGTGCCAGCAGCTCTGGACAGGGAAAAAACATTCAGTACTTC.

The genes are TRBV7-9 and TRBJ2-7; D perhaps matches TRBD1 (5 bases). Germline CDR1 SEHNR, CDR2 FQNEAQ (reference sequence). V was pared by 7 bases and J by 2 bases, with 6 bases between. The CDR3 covers 11 residues. CDR3 in DNA: TGTGCCAGCACAGGGACCTACGAGCAGTACTTC. Residues: CASTGTYEQYF. The variable domain in full, with the rest retrieved from reference TRBV7-9 and TRBJ2-7, is DTGVSQNPRHKITKRGQNVTFRCDPISEHNRLYWYRQTLGQGPEFLTYFQNEAQLEKSRLLSDRFSAERPKGSFSTLEIQRTEQGDSAMYLCASTGTYEQYFGPGTRLTVT.

In the case of this clone: Germline is not matched at one junction end, which may reflect a read error. The V call is TRBV20-1, the J call TRBJ2-7, with 8 bases matching TRBD2. The germline gives CDR1 DFQATT, CDR2 SNEGSKA (reference sequence). The CDR3 is made up of 10 amino acids. The CDR3: CSASPGGPSF. The CDR3 DNA follows: TGCAGTGCTAGTCCGGGGGGGCCAAGCTTC.

The rearrangement uses TRBV6-5 and TRBJ1-1; 7 nucleotides align to TRBD1. Germline lookup yields CDR1 MNHEY and CDR2 SVGAGI. This CDR3 is 15 amino acids long. The V segment lost 7 bases and the J segment 1 base; nucleotides outside the gene matches: 9. This CDR3 reads CASTTHDRANTEAFF. The CDR3 DNA is TGTGCCAGCACCACTCACGACAGGGCGAACACTGAAGCTTTCTTT.

V is TRBV19 and J is TRBJ2-7, with TRBD1 as a possible D gene (6 bases). Germline assignment: CDR1 LNHDA and CDR2 SQIVND (reference sequence). V lost 3 bases and J 4 bases, leaving 13 bases between the germline ends. The CDR3 runs 14 residues. The CDR3 loop is CASSMGKGGYEQYF. The CDR3 DNA reads TGTGCCAGTAGTATGGGGAAAGGGGGATACGAGCAGTACTTC.

The chain uses TRBV28 and TRBJ2-2; TRBD2 aligns across 8 bases. Trimming took 5 bases from V and 0 from J; bases not matched to a gene: 8. CDR1 and CDR2 from the germline V gene are MDHEN and SYDVKM. This CDR3 has 17 amino acids. The CDR3 DNA is TGTGCCAGCAGTATCGACCCACTAGCGGCGAACACCGGGGAGCTGTTTTTT. It codes for CASSIDPLAANTGELFF.

Concerning this clone: The same CDR3 is also encoded by other DNA sequences in this sample. The J gene is TRBJ2-3, the V gene TRBV29-1; D remains ambiguous. Between the trimmed V and J ends, which lost 3 bases and 1 base, there was a span of 5 bases. This CDR3 comprises 12 residues. Germline CDR1 and CDR2: SQVTM and ANQGSEA. The CDR3 DNA follows: TGCAGCGTTGATCCGGGCACAGATACGCAGTATTTT. It encodes CSVDPGTDTQYF.

V is TRBV2 and J is TRBJ2-7, with 7 bases aligning to TRBD1. CDR3 length: 13 residues. Per the germline V gene, CDR1 is SNHLY and CDR2 is FYNNEI. The ends lost 10 bases at V and 6 bases at J; junction bases unmatched: 12. CDR3 DNA sequence: TGTGCCACCAAACCGGGGAACAGGGGCGAGCAGTACTTC. This translates into CATKPGNRGEQYF.

The CDR3 loop is CASSSRTGGDTQYF. The CDR3 bases are TGTGCCAGCAGCTCTAGGACAGGGGGAGATACGCAGTATTTT. This sequence joins TRBV7-2 and TRBJ2-3; 10 nucleotides align to TRBD1. Germline values: CDR1 SGHTA, CDR2 FQGNSA. The V segment lost 4 bases and the J segment 5 bases; nucleotides outside the gene matches: 3. The CDR3 consists of 14 residues.

V gene TRBV2 combines with J gene TRBJ2-6; D is perhaps TRBD2 (5 bases). The V and J ends lost 7 bases and 1 base respectively, with 8 bases between them. Germline assignment: CDR1 SNHLY and CDR2 FYNNEI. The CDR3 is made up of 14 amino acids. As DNA, the CDR3 is TGTGCCAGCATTCGGGAATCTGGGGCCAACGTCCTGACTTTC. Translated, it gives CASIRESGANVLTF.

This chain's CDR3 is CASSFRQGPYEQYF. CDR3 in DNA: TGTGCCAGCAGCTTCCGACAGGGCCCCTACGAGCAGTACTTC. The V gene is TRBV7-2, the J gene TRBJ2-7; 7 nucleotides line up with TRBD1. There are 14 residues in the CDR3. Germline assignment: CDR1 SGHTA and CDR2 FQGNSA. Trimming cost V 3 bases and J 2 bases; bases outside gene matches: 4. Complete variable domain (other parts from reference TRBV7-2 and TRBJ2-7): GAGVSQSPSNKVTEKGKDVELRCDPISGHTALYWYRQSLGQGLEFLIYFQGNSAPDKSGLPSDRFSAERTGGSVSTLTIQRTQQEDSAVYLCASSFRQGPYEQYFGPGTRLTVT.

The rearrangement uses TRBV5-1 and TRBJ1-6; the D gene is possibly TRBD1 (5 bases). Germline CDR1 SGHRS, CDR2 YFSETQ. Between the trimmed V and J ends, which lost 2 bases and 8 bases, there was a span of 8 bases. CDR3 size: 13 residues. The CDR3 is CASSFSRDSPLHF. The CDR3, as DNA: TGCGCCAGCAGCTTTTCCAGGGATTCACCCCTCCACTTT.

The chain joins TRBV13 to TRBJ1-3; TRBD1 aligns across 7 bases. The germline gives CDR1 PRHDT, CDR2 FYEKMQ (reference sequence). The CDR3 has 18 amino acids. Trimming at V came to 3 bases and at J to 0 bases, leaving 11 bases not matched to a gene. The CDR3 DNA sequence: TGTGCCAGCAGCTTCCCCGCAGGGGGACTGGCCTCTGGAAACACCATATATTTT. Residues: CASSFPAGGLASGNTIYF.

This sequence joins TRBV7-8 and TRBJ2-7, with 8 bases lining up with TRBD2. The germline gives CDR1 SGHVS, CDR2 FQNEAQ. J was trimmed by 0 bases and V by 0 bases; bases with no gene match: 13. The CDR3 is 19 amino acids. The CDR3 protein is CASSLAGGKAGVRSYEQYF. In nucleotides, the CDR3 is TGTGCCAGCAGCTTAGCGGGGGGGAAAGCGGGAGTCCGCTCCTACGAGCAGTACTTC.

CDR3: CASSLVFGASIYGYTF. The CDR3 DNA reads as TGTGCCAGCAGCTTGGTTTTTGGGGCCTCGATCTATGGCTACACCTTC. This rearrangement joins TRBV5-5 to TRBJ1-2, with a weak D call TRBD1 (5 bases). Deletions cut 0 bases from V and 4 bases from J, with 16 bases between. The CDR3 covers 16 residues. From germline, CDR1 is SGHKS and CDR2 YYEKEE (reference sequence).

V and J are TRBV27 and TRBJ2-5, with TRBD1 matching 9 bases. The CDR3 is made up of 17 amino acids. In germline, CDR1 is MNHEY, CDR2 SMNVEV (reference sequence). With V trimmed by 5 bases and J by 4 bases, 14 bases remained unmatched. The CDR3: CASSPTPPGQGTETQYF. The CDR3 bases are TGTGCCAGCAGTCCTACCCCCCCGGGACAGGGTACAGAGACCCAGTACTTC.

The table lists this clone with a few counts. CDR3 region: CASRSLEAFF. The CDR3 DNA sequence: TGTGCCAGCAGATCCCTGGAAGCTTTCTTT. The chain links TRBV25-1 to TRBJ1-1; D unclear. Germline CDR1 reads MGHDK; CDR2 reads SYGVNS. V was cut by 6 bases and J by 8 bases, with 7 bases left in between. The CDR3 is 10 residues long.

The chain links TRBV5-1 to TRBJ1-4, with D perhaps TRBD1 (5 bases). Trimming removed 4 bases at V and 1 base at J, with 14 bases between. CDR1 SGHRS and CDR2 YFSETQ come from the germline V gene. CDR3 size: 16 residues. The CDR3 reads CASSALGGGTNEKLFF. The DNA of the CDR3 is TGCGCCAGCAGCGCCCTCGGGGGGGGAACTAATGAAAAACTGTTTTTT.

The chain links TRBV2 to TRBJ1-5; 9 positions match TRBD1. This CDR3 is built from 15 residues. With V trimmed by 4 bases and J by 7 bases, 8 bases remained unmatched. Germline V gene lookup returns CDR1 SNHLY and CDR2 FYNNEI. CDR3 sequence: CASSGPWTGDQPQHF. The CDR3 DNA reads TGTGCCAGCAGTGGACCGTGGACAGGGGACCAGCCCCAGCATTTT.

The chain uses TRBV6-1 and TRBJ2-7; 11 bases fit TRBD2. With V trimmed by 6 bases and J by 4 bases, 2 bases remained unmatched. The CDR3 is made up of 13 amino acids. In germline, CDR1 is MNHNS, CDR2 SASEGT. This CDR3 is CASRTSGEYEQYF. CDR3 DNA: TGTGCCAGCAGGACTAGCGGGGAATACGAGCAGTACTTC.